This T cell receptor beta chain was captured in a study of T-cell reconstitution after alpha-beta-depleted transplantation in children. Using unique molecular identifiers, the investigators prepared the TCRbeta library. A single record per CDR3 protein comes from TCRdb applying MiXCR to the PCR reads. The table includes fewer than 550,000 distinct CDR3 sequences, over 10% detected once. This clonotype has just a few counts. No antigen is known for it. Study-wide findings and caveats: High day-60 TCRbeta diversity in some patients came from surviving recipient T cells and thymic progenitors. T-cell counts and diversity were attributed mostly to newly produced T cells one year after transplant.

With V trimmed by 5 bases and J by 3 bases, 10 bases remained unmatched. CDR1 and CDR2 (germline): SEHNR, FQNEAQ (reference sequence). The CDR3 totals 16 residues. The sample was PBMCs, mostly from graft donor cells, taken 180 days after TCRalphabeta/CD19-depleted stem cell transplant. The gene calls are TRBV7-9 and TRBJ2-5, with TRBD2 matching over 9 bases. The receptor comes from a female patient between 2 and 15 years old who had a stem cell transplant for aplastic anemia, so the T cells may come from the graft donor. This CDR3 is CASSPQTSSGKETQYF. The DNA of the CDR3 is TGTGCCAGCAGCCCCCAAACCTCTAGCGGGAAAGAGACCCAGTACTTC. Complete variable domain (other parts from reference TRBV7-9 and TRBJ2-5): DTGVSQNPRHKITKRGQNVTFRCDPISEHNRLYWYRQTLGQGPEFLTYFQNEAQLEKSRLLSDRFSAERPKGSFSTLEIQRTEQGDSAMYLCASSPQTSSGKETQYFGPGTRLLVL.